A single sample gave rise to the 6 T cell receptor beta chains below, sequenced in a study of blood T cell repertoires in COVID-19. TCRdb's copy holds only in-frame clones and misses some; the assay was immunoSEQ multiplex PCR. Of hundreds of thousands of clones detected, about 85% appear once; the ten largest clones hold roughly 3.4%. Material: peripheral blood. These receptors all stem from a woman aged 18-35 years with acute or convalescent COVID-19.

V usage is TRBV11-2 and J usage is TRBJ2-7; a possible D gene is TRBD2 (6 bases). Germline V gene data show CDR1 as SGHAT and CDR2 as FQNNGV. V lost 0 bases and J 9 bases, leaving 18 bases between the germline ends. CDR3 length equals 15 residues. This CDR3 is CASSLDWAGPTWQYF. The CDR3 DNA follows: TGTGCCAGCAGCTTAGATTGGGCGGGACCTACGTGGCAGTACTTC.

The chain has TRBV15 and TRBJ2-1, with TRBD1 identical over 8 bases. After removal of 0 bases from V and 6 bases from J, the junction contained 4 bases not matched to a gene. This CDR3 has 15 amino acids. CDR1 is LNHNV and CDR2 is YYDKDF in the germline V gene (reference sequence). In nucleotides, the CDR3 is TGTGCCACCAGCAGAGAGAGAACAGGGGGCAATGAGCAGTTCTTC. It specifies CATSRERTGGNEQFF.

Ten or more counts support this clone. The CDR3 sequence: CASSAGQVLAEQYF. CDR3 in DNA: TGTGCCAGTAGTGCGGGACAGGTCCTAGCCGAGCAGTACTTC. The V call is TRBV19, the J call TRBJ2-7, with 8 bases fitting TRBD1. V trimming: 5 bases; J trimming: 6 bases; junction bases outside the gene matches: 9. Germline CDR1 LNHDA, CDR2 SQIVND (reference sequence). The CDR3 is 14 amino acids.

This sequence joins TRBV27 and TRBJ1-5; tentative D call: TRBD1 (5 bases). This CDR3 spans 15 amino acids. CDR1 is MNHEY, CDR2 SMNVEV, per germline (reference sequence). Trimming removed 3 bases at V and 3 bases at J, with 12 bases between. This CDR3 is CASSLSRAPNQPQHF. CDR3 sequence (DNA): TGTGCCAGCAGTTTGAGCAGGGCCCCCAATCAGCCCCAGCATTTT.

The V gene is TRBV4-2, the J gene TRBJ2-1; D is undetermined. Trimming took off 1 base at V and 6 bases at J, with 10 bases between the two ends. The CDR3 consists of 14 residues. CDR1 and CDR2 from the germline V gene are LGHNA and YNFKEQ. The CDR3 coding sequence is TGTGCCAGCAGCCAAGTCGGATCAGGCAATGAGCAGTTCTTC. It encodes CASSQVGSGNEQFF.

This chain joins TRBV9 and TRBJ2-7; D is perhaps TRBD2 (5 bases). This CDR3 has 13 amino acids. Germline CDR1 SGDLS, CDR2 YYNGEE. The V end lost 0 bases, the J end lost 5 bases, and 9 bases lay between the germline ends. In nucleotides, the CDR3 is TGTGCCAGCAGCGTAGGAGGGTTGGACGAGCAGTACTTC. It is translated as CASSVGGLDEQYF.